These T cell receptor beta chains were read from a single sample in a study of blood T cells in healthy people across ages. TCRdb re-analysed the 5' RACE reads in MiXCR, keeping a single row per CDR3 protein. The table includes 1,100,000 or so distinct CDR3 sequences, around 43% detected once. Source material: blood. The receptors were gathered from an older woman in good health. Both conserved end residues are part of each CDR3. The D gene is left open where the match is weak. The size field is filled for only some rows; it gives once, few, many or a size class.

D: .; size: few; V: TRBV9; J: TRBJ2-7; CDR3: CASSPFPGPTFIWRAPYEQYF; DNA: TGTGCCAGCAGCCCATTTCCGGGGCCGACCTTCATTTGGCGAGCTCCTTACGAGCAGTACTTC
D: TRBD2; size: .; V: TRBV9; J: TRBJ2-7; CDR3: CASSVGLAGAIPYEQYF; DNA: TGTGCCAGCAGCGTAGGACTAGCGGGAGCGATCCCCTACGAGCAGTACTTC
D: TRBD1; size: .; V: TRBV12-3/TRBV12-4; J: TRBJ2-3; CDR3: CASTTGTGKDTQYF; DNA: TGTGCCAGCACAACCGGGACAGGGAAAGATACGCAGTATTTT
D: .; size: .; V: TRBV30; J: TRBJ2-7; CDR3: CAWSPRLGISSYEQYF; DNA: TGTGCCTGGAGTCCCAGGTTGGGGATAAGCTCCTACGAGCAGTACTTC
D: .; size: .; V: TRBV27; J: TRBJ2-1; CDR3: CASSSAVGDSSYNEQFF; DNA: TGTGCCAGCTCCTCCGCCGTCGGGGATAGCTCCTACAATGAGCAGTTCTTC
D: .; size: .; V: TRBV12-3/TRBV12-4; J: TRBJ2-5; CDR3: CASINPIREVACWTQYF; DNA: TGTGCCAGCATAAACCCCATTAGGGAGGTGGCATGTTGGACCCAGTACTTC
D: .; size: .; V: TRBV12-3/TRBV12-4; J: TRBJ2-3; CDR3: CASSFDRRGTDTQYF; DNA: TGTGCCAGCAGTTTTGACAGAAGAGGGACAGATACGCAGTATTTT
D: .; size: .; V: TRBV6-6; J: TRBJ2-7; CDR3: CASSSSSPRTYEQYF; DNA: TGTGCCAGCAGTTCCAGTTCCCCGAGAACCTACGAGCAGTACTTC
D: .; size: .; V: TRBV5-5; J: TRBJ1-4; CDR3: CASSPQGIGEKLFF; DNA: TGTGCCAGCAGCCCCCAGGGGATAGGGGAAAAACTGTTTTTT
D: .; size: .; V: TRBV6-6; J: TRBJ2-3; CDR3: CASSYGTEATDTQYF; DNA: TGTGCCAGCAGTTACGGGACCGAGGCCACAGATACGCAGTATTTT
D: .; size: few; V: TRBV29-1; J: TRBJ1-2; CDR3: CSVERDGGGGYTF; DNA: TGCAGCGTTGAACGGGACGGCGGAGGAGGCTACACCTTC
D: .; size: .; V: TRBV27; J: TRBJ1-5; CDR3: CASSFLGGFSKQPQHF; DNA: TGTGCCAGCAGTTTCCTCGGCGGCTTCAGCAAGCAGCCCCAGCATTTT
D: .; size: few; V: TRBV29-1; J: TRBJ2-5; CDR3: CSVDGQTQETQYF; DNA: TGCAGCGTTGACGGGCAGACACAAGAGACCCAGTACTTC
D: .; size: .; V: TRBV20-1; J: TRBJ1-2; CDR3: CSAREWLKTYGYTF; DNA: TGCAGTGCTAGAGAATGGCTAAAAACCTATGGCTACACCTTC
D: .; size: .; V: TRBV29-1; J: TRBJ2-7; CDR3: CSVEGLVGPEQYF; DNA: TGCAGCGTGGAAGGGTTGGTTGGACCTGAGCAGTACTTC
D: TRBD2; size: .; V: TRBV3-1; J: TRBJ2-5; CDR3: CASSLRTSGRADETQYF; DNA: TGTGCCAGCAGCCTACGGACTAGCGGGAGGGCCGATGAGACCCAGTACTTC
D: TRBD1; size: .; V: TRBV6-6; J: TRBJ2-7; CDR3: CASRATGGEQYF; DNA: TGTGCCAGCAGGGCGACAGGGGGCGAGCAGTACTTC
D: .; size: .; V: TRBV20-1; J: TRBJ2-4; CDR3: CSASGLLQEQYF; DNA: TGCAGTGCTAGTGGACTACTCCAAGAGCAGTACTTC
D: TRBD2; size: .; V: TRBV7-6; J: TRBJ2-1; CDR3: CASSPDPWGGYNEQFF; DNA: TGTGCCAGCAGTCCGGACCCCTGGGGGGGCTACAATGAGCAGTTCTTC
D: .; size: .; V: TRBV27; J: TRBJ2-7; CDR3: CASSVDISYEQYF; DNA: TGCGCCAGCAGTGTGGACATCTCCTACGAGCAGTACTTC
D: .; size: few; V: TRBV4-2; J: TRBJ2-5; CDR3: CASSPWGLEGQETQYF; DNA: TGTGCCAGCAGCCCATGGGGCTTGGAGGGCCAAGAGACCCAGTACTTC
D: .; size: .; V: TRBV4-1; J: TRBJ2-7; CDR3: CASSQEPSYEQYF; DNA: TGCGCCAGCAGCCAAGAACCCTCCTACGAGCAGTACTTC
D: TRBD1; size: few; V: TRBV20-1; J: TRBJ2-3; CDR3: CSARDATGSRDTQYF; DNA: TGCAGTGCTAGAGATGCGACAGGGTCACGGGATACGCAGTATTTT
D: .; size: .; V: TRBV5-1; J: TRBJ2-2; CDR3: CASSTTVTGELFF; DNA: TGCGCCAGCAGCACGACTGTTACCGGGGAGCTGTTTTTT
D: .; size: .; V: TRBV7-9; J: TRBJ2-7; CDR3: CASSSDTSFYEQYF; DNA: TGTGCCAGCAGCTCAGATACGTCTTTCTACGAGCAGTACTTC
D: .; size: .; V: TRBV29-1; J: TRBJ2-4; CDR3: CSVPGTGRGDIRYF; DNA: TGCAGCGTTCCCGGAACGGGACGGGGGGACATAAGGTACTTC
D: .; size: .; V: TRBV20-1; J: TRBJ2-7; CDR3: CSARDSAAIAPYEQYF; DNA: TGCAGTGCTAGAGACTCCGCGGCGATAGCCCCCTACGAGCAGTACTTC
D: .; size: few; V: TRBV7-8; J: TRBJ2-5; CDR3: CASSLIKGQMETQYF; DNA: TGTGCCAGCAGCTTAATCAAAGGGCAGATGGAGACCCAGTACTTC
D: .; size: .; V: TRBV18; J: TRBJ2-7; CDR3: CASSHGAGTDEQYF; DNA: TGTGCCAGCTCCCACGGGGCGGGGACAGATGAGCAGTACTTC
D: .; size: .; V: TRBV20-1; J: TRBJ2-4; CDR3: CSASRLGSKNIQYF; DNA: TGCAGTGCTAGTCGACTAGGCTCCAAAAACATTCAGTACTTC
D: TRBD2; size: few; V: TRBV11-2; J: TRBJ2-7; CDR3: CASSSLPWGGIGLADYEQYF; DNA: TGTGCCAGCAGCTCCCTGCCCTGGGGCGGGATTGGGCTAGCGGACTACGAGCAGTACTTC
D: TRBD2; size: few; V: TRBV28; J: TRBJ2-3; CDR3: CASRAGTSGPANTQYF; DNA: TGTGCCAGCAGAGCCGGGACTAGCGGTCCTGCAAATACGCAGTATTTT
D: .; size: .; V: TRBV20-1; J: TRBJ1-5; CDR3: CSARAGASNQPQHF; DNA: TGCAGTGCTAGAGCGGGGGCAAGCAATCAGCCCCAGCATTTT
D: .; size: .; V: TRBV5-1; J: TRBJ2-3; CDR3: CASSLEPVSTDTQYF; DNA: TGCGCCAGCAGCTTGGAGCCCGTATCCACAGATACGCAGTATTTT
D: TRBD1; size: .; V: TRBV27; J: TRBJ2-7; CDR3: CASSPRYPGGRSSSYEQYF; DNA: TGTGCCAGCAGTCCCCGTTATCCAGGGGGTAGGTCGAGCTCCTACGAGCAGTACTTC
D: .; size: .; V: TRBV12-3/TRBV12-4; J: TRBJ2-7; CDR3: CASSPSVGTSAYEQYF; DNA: TGTGCCAGCAGTCCCAGTGTCGGGACGTCCGCCTACGAGCAGTACTTC
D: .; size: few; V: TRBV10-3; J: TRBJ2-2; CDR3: CAISESPRANTGELFF; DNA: TGTGCCATCAGTGAGTCCCCCAGGGCGAACACCGGGGAGCTGTTTTTT
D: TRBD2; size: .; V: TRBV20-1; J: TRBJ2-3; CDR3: CSARRAGGVDTQYF; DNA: TGCAGTGCCAGACGAGCGGGAGGTGTAGATACGCAGTATTTT
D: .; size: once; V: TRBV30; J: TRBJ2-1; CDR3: CAWSGRVSSYNEQFF; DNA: TGTGCCTGGAGTGGGAGGGTCAGCTCCTACAATGAGCAGTTCTTC
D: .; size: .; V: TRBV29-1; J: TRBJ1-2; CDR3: CSVEEGYTF; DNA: TGCAGCGTCGAGGAGGGCTACACCTTC
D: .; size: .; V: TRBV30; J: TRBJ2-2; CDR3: CAWSGTNTGELFF; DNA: TGTGCCTGGAGCGGGACGAACACCGGGGAGCTGTTTTTT
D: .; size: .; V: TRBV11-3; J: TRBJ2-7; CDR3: CASSPSGGIQQYF; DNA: TGTGCCAGCAGCCCAAGTGGGGGGATTCAGCAGTACTTC
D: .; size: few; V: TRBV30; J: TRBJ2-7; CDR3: CAWSVRRGAREQYF; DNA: TGTGCCTGGAGTGTGCGACGGGGGGCGCGTGAGCAGTACTTC
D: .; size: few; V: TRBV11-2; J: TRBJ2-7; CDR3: CASTQGLGHPSYEQYF; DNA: TGTGCCAGCACCCAAGGACTGGGACACCCCTCCTACGAGCAGTACTTC
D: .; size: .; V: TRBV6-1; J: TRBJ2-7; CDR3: CASTPGLAYEQYF; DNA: TGTGCCAGCACTCCAGGGTTAGCATACGAGCAGTACTTC
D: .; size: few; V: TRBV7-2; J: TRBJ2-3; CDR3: CASNPGTLKDTQYF; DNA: TGTGCCAGCAACCCCGGGACTCTTAAAGATACGCAGTATTTT